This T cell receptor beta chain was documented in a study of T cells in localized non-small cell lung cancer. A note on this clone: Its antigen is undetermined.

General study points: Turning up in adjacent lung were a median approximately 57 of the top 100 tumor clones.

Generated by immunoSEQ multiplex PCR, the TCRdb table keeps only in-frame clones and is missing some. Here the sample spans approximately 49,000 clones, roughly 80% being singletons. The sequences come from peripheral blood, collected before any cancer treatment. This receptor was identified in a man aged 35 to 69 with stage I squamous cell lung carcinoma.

The CDR3 region is CASSPRGGGFSSYNEQFF. The CDR3 region has the DNA TGTGCCAGCTCACCCCGCGGGGGCGGCTTCAGCTCCTACAATGAGCAGTTCTTC. The chain has TRBV18 and TRBJ2-1; D is perhaps TRBD2 (7 bases). This CDR3 contains 18 residues. Germline-derived CDR1 and CDR2 are KGHSH and LQKENI. Trimming took off 3 bases at V and 0 bases at J, with 18 bases between the two ends. Complete variable domain (other parts from reference TRBV18 and TRBJ2-1): NAGVMQNPRHLVRRRGQEARLRCSPMKGHSHVYWYRQLPEEGLKFMVYLQKENIIDESGMPKERFSAEFPKEGPSILRIQQVVRGDSAAYFCASSPRGGGFSSYNEQFFGPGTRLTVL.